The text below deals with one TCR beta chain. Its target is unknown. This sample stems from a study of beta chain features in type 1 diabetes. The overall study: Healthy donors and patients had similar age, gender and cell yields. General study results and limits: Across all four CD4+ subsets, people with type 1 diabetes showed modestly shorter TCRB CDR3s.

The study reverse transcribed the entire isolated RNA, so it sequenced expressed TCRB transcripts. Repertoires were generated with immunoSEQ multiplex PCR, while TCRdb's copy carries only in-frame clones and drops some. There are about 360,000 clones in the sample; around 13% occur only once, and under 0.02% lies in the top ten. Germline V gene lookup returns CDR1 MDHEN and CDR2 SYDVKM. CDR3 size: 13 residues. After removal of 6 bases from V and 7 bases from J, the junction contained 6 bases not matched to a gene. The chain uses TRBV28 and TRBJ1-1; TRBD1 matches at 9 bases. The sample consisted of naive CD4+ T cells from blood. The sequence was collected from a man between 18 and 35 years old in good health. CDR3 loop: CASRQGARVEAFF. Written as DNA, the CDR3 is TGTGCCAGCAGACAGGGGGCTAGGGTTGAAGCTTTCTTT. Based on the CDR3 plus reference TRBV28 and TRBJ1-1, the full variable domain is DVKVTQSSRYLVKRTGEKVFLECVQDMDHENMFWYRQDPGLGLRLIYFSYDVKMKEKGDIPEGYSVSREKKERFSLILESASTNQTSMYLCASRQGARVEAFFGQGTRLTVV.